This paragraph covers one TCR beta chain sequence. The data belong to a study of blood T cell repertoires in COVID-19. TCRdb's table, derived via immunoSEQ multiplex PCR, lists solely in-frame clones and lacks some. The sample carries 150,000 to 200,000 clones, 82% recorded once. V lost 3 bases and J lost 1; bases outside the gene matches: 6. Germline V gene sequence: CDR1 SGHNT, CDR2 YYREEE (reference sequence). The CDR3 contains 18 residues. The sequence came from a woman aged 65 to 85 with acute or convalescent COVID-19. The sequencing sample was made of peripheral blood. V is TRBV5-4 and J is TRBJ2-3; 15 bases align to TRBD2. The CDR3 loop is CASSSGTSGGHRTDTQYF. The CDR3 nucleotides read TGTGCCAGCAGCTCCGGGACTAGCGGGGGGCACCGCACAGATACGCAGTATTTT.